The rows below give T cell receptor beta chains drawn from one sample of a study of blood T cell repertoires in COVID-19. Using immunoSEQ multiplex PCR, the repertoire was profiled, and TCRdb retains in-frame clones only, with some absent. The table records about 310,000 clones, more than 75% of them present only once. Sequencing was done on a sample of peripheral blood. The source of these receptors is a man aged 50-59 years with active or convalescent COVID-19. Both conserved end residues are part of each CDR3. Fields, in order: J gene, D gene, V gene, CDR3 length, clone size, CDR3 DNA, CDR3 protein. A D gene is named only where the DNA matches it firmly. Some rows mark clone size as missing; the rest say once, few, many or name a class of expanded clone.

j_gene: TRBJ2-5; d_gene: TRBD1; v_gene: TRBV30; len: 14; abundance: NA; CDR3nt: TGTGCCTTAAAAACCCTTGACAGGGCCCCAGGACAGTACTTC; CDR3aa: CALKTLDRAPGQYF
j_gene: TRBJ1-3; d_gene: NA; v_gene: TRBV28; len: 13; abundance: NA; CDR3nt: TGTGCCAGCCGACAGCTCAAAGGAAACACCATATATTTT; CDR3aa: CASRQLKGNTIYF
j_gene: TRBJ1-5; d_gene: NA; v_gene: TRBV15; len: 13; abundance: NA; CDR3nt: TGTGCCACCAATGCCGAACGAGGACAGCCCCAGCATTTT; CDR3aa: CATNAERGQPQHF
j_gene: TRBJ1-2; d_gene: NA; v_gene: TRBV7-2; len: 13; abundance: NA; CDR3nt: TGTGCCAGCAGCTTAAGGGGTGACTATGGCTACACCTTC; CDR3aa: CASSLRGDYGYTF
j_gene: TRBJ2-1; d_gene: NA; v_gene: TRBV11-3; len: 13; abundance: NA; CDR3nt: TGTGCCAGCAGCCCGCCTAGTGGGAATGAGCAGTTCTTC; CDR3aa: CASSPPSGNEQFF
j_gene: TRBJ2-3; d_gene: NA; v_gene: TRBV6-1; len: 13; abundance: once; CDR3nt: TGTGCCAGCAGCCGCATTCAGGGTCCTACGCAGTATTTT; CDR3aa: CASSRIQGPTQYF
j_gene: TRBJ1-2; d_gene: NA; v_gene: TRBV28; len: 12; abundance: NA; CDR3nt: TGTGCCAGCAGTTTAGAGGACTATGGCTACACCTTC; CDR3aa: CASSLEDYGYTF
j_gene: TRBJ1-4; d_gene: TRBD1; v_gene: TRBV7-9; len: 16; abundance: NA; CDR3nt: TGTGCCAGCAGCTTGGGGGCCGGGACAGGGCTCGAAAAACTGTTTTTT; CDR3aa: CASSLGAGTGLEKLFF
j_gene: TRBJ1-1; d_gene: NA; v_gene: TRBV7-9; len: 13; abundance: NA; CDR3nt: TGTGCCAGCAGCTTAGCGGCAGTGTCTGAAGCTTTCTTT; CDR3aa: CASSLAAVSEAFF
j_gene: TRBJ2-1; d_gene: TRBD2; v_gene: TRBV28; len: 15; abundance: NA; CDR3nt: TGTGCCAGCAGTAAAGCGGGAGGCGCCTACAATGAGCAGTTCTTC; CDR3aa: CASSKAGGAYNEQFF
j_gene: TRBJ1-2; d_gene: TRBD1; v_gene: TRBV4-1; len: 15; abundance: NA; CDR3nt: TGCGCCAGCAGCACCGGACAGGGAGCTATCTATGGCTACACCTTC; CDR3aa: CASSTGQGAIYGYTF
j_gene: TRBJ2-7; d_gene: TRBD2; v_gene: TRBV2; len: 15; abundance: NA; CDR3nt: TGTGCCAGCGGGGGACTAGCGGGGCCACCCTACGAGCAGTACTTC; CDR3aa: CASGGLAGPPYEQYF
j_gene: TRBJ1-1; d_gene: NA; v_gene: TRBV4-3; len: 14; abundance: NA; CDR3nt: TGCGCCAGCAGACATAGTGGGCTGAACACTGAAGCTTTCTTT; CDR3aa: CASRHSGLNTEAFF
j_gene: TRBJ2-7; d_gene: NA; v_gene: TRBV7-9; len: 16; abundance: NA; CDR3nt: TGTGCCAGCAGCGAAAGAGCTTGGGACCCCAGGGGCGAGCAGTACTTC; CDR3aa: CASSERAWDPRGEQYF
j_gene: TRBJ2-3; d_gene: NA; v_gene: TRBV6-2/TRBV6-3; len: 16; abundance: NA; CDR3nt: TGTGCCAGCAGTTACGGGGCGGGGGCTCCTATTGGTACGCAGTATTTT; CDR3aa: CASSYGAGAPIGTQYF
j_gene: TRBJ2-7; d_gene: TRBD1; v_gene: TRBV6-5; len: 12; abundance: few; CDR3nt: TGTGCCAGCAGTTTGACAGGGGGAGAGCAGTACTTC; CDR3aa: CASSLTGGEQYF
j_gene: TRBJ2-7; d_gene: NA; v_gene: TRBV7-8; len: 13; abundance: NA; CDR3nt: TGTGCCAGCAGCCAGGACAGCTCCTACGAGCAGTACTTC; CDR3aa: CASSQDSSYEQYF
j_gene: TRBJ2-5; d_gene: NA; v_gene: TRBV5-4; len: 13; abundance: once; CDR3nt: TGTGCCAGCAGCTTAACACTAGAAGAGACCCAGTACTTC; CDR3aa: CASSLTLEETQYF
j_gene: TRBJ2-7; d_gene: TRBD2; v_gene: TRBV2; len: 15; abundance: NA; CDR3nt: TGTGCCAGCAGTGAACAGAGGACTAGCGATTACGAGCAGTACTTC; CDR3aa: CASSEQRTSDYEQYF
j_gene: TRBJ2-1; d_gene: TRBD1; v_gene: TRBV18; len: 16; abundance: NA; CDR3nt: TGTGCCAGCTCACCACCCTCCGGGACAGGGTACAATGAGCAGTTCTTC; CDR3aa: CASSPPSGTGYNEQFF
j_gene: TRBJ2-1; d_gene: NA; v_gene: TRBV7-2; len: 13; abundance: NA; CDR3nt: TGTGCCAGCTCCCCGGGATCCTACAATGAGCAGTTCTTC; CDR3aa: CASSPGSYNEQFF
j_gene: TRBJ1-6; d_gene: NA; v_gene: TRBV6-4; len: 15; abundance: NA; CDR3nt: TGTGCCACCTCGCGAGTAAGCTCCTATAATTCACCCCTCCACTTT; CDR3aa: CATSRVSSYNSPLHF
j_gene: TRBJ2-7; d_gene: TRBD1; v_gene: TRBV5-5; len: 16; abundance: NA; CDR3nt: TGTGCCAGCAGCTTGGCCGCCGGGACAGAGACGGGCGAGCAGTACTTC; CDR3aa: CASSLAAGTETGEQYF
j_gene: TRBJ2-2; d_gene: TRBD2; v_gene: TRBV5-1; len: 17; abundance: NA; CDR3nt: TGCGCCAGCAGCTTTAGCGGGAGGGCCTTGGGGACCGGGGAGCTGTTTTTT; CDR3aa: CASSFSGRALGTGELFF
j_gene: TRBJ1-1; d_gene: NA; v_gene: TRBV7-8; len: 19; abundance: NA; CDR3nt: TGTGCCAGCAGCACAATCTCCAGGGGTATGCGCCGGCAGAACACTGAAGCTTTCTTT; CDR3aa: CASSTISRGMRRQNTEAFF
j_gene: TRBJ2-7; d_gene: TRBD1; v_gene: TRBV24-1; len: 18; abundance: NA; CDR3nt: TGTGCCACCAGTGATCCCCGGACAGGGTCGTCAGACATCTACGAGCAGTACTTC; CDR3aa: CATSDPRTGSSDIYEQYF
j_gene: TRBJ1-1; d_gene: TRBD1; v_gene: TRBV18; len: 14; abundance: NA; CDR3nt: TGTGCCAGCTCACCAAGACAGGGGGACACTGAAGCTTTCTTT; CDR3aa: CASSPRQGDTEAFF
j_gene: TRBJ1-1; d_gene: TRBD1; v_gene: TRBV30; len: 14; abundance: NA; CDR3nt: TGTGCCTGGAGTCGGACAGGGTTAGGCACTGAAGCTTTCTTT; CDR3aa: CAWSRTGLGTEAFF
j_gene: TRBJ2-5; d_gene: NA; v_gene: TRBV25-1; len: 15; abundance: few; CDR3nt: TGTGCCAGCAGTGTGGGGGCGAGAAGGTTGGAGACCCAGTACTTC; CDR3aa: CASSVGARRLETQYF
j_gene: TRBJ1-2; d_gene: NA; v_gene: TRBV28; len: 11; abundance: NA; CDR3nt: TGTGCCAGCAGTCGCAACAGGGGCTACACCTTC; CDR3aa: CASSRNRGYTF
j_gene: TRBJ2-3; d_gene: TRBD2; v_gene: TRBV18; len: 16; abundance: once; CDR3nt: TGTGCCAGCTCACCACTCTGGGGAGGGCCTCAAGATACGCAGTATTTT; CDR3aa: CASSPLWGGPQDTQYF
j_gene: TRBJ1-4; d_gene: NA; v_gene: TRBV6-5; len: 14; abundance: NA; CDR3nt: TGTGCCAGCTCCCCAGGGCGAGGCAATGAAAAACTGTTTTTT; CDR3aa: CASSPGRGNEKLFF
j_gene: TRBJ1-1; d_gene: NA; v_gene: TRBV5-1; len: 14; abundance: NA; CDR3nt: TGCGCCAGCAGCTTGGCCTCAGGTGTCACTGAAGCTTTCTTT; CDR3aa: CASSLASGVTEAFF
j_gene: TRBJ1-2; d_gene: NA; v_gene: TRBV28; len: 15; abundance: NA; CDR3nt: TGTGCCAGCAGTTCCCCAGGACAAGAGAACTATGGCTACACCTTC; CDR3aa: CASSSPGQENYGYTF
j_gene: TRBJ2-3; d_gene: TRBD2; v_gene: TRBV7-9; len: 16; abundance: NA; CDR3nt: TGTGCCAGCAGCCCTAGCGGGTCCCGGGACACAGATACGCAGTATTTT; CDR3aa: CASSPSGSRDTDTQYF
j_gene: TRBJ1-2; d_gene: NA; v_gene: TRBV5-1; len: 13; abundance: once; CDR3nt: TGCGCCAGCAGCTTTCAGGGAACAGGGGGCTACACCTTC; CDR3aa: CASSFQGTGGYTF
j_gene: TRBJ2-1; d_gene: TRBD2; v_gene: TRBV10-1; len: 17; abundance: NA; CDR3nt: TGCGCCAGCAGTAACCTCGGGACTAGCGGATCCTACAATGAGCAGTTCTTC; CDR3aa: CASSNLGTSGSYNEQFF
j_gene: TRBJ2-1; d_gene: NA; v_gene: TRBV10-3; len: 15; abundance: NA; CDR3nt: TGTGCCATCAGTGATTTAGGGGGCTCCTACAATGAGCAGTTCTTC; CDR3aa: CAISDLGGSYNEQFF
j_gene: TRBJ1-1; d_gene: TRBD1; v_gene: TRBV5-1; len: 15; abundance: NA; CDR3nt: TGCGCCAGCAGGACCGGGACAGGGGGTAACACTGAAGCTTTCTTT; CDR3aa: CASRTGTGGNTEAFF
j_gene: TRBJ1-2; d_gene: NA; v_gene: TRBV18; len: 14; abundance: NA; CDR3nt: TGTGCCAGCTCACCACGACAGCAGAGCAATGGCTACACCTTC; CDR3aa: CASSPRQQSNGYTF
j_gene: TRBJ1-2; d_gene: NA; v_gene: TRBV28; len: 12; abundance: once; CDR3nt: TGTGCCAGCAACGGGGAGGGAGATGGCTACACCTTC; CDR3aa: CASNGEGDGYTF
j_gene: TRBJ2-1; d_gene: TRBD2; v_gene: TRBV7-2; len: 13; abundance: NA; CDR3nt: TGTGCCAGCTCGCGGGGGGCATACAATGAGCAGTTCTTC; CDR3aa: CASSRGAYNEQFF
j_gene: TRBJ1-2; d_gene: TRBD1; v_gene: TRBV7-9; len: 14; abundance: NA; CDR3nt: TGTGCCAGCAGCTTAAGTGGGACAGTCTATGGCTACACCTTC; CDR3aa: CASSLSGTVYGYTF
j_gene: TRBJ1-2; d_gene: NA; v_gene: TRBV19; len: 15; abundance: NA; CDR3nt: TGTGCCAGTAGTCAGGGGCCCTTCTTCCCCTATGGCTACACCTTC; CDR3aa: CASSQGPFFPYGYTF
j_gene: TRBJ2-5; d_gene: TRBD2; v_gene: TRBV9; len: 13; abundance: NA; CDR3nt: TGTGCCAGCTCTCGGGGGGTCCAAGAGACCCAGTACTTC; CDR3aa: CASSRGVQETQYF
j_gene: TRBJ2-5; d_gene: TRBD2; v_gene: TRBV6-5; len: 15; abundance: NA; CDR3nt: TGTGCCAGCAGTCTAAGCGGGGGTTACCAAGAGACCCAGTACTTC; CDR3aa: CASSLSGGYQETQYF
j_gene: TRBJ1-1; d_gene: TRBD1; v_gene: TRBV6-6; len: 16; abundance: once; CDR3nt: TGTGCCAGCACGCTGACAGGGGGAAGGGTGAACACTGAAGCTTTCTTT; CDR3aa: CASTLTGGRVNTEAFF
j_gene: TRBJ2-3; d_gene: NA; v_gene: TRBV5-1; len: 16; abundance: few; CDR3nt: TGCGCCAGCAGCTTCGGCGCCTGGGAGAGCACAGATACGCAGTATTTT; CDR3aa: CASSFGAWESTDTQYF
j_gene: TRBJ2-6; d_gene: NA; v_gene: TRBV4-3; len: 15; abundance: few; CDR3nt: TGCGCCAGCAGCCTCAGTTACTCTGGGGCCAACGTCCTGACTTTC; CDR3aa: CASSLSYSGANVLTF
j_gene: TRBJ2-3; d_gene: TRBD2; v_gene: TRBV7-6; len: 16; abundance: NA; CDR3nt: TGTGCCAGCAGCTTACAAGCGGGAGGAGACACAGATACGCAGTATTTT; CDR3aa: CASSLQAGGDTDTQYF
j_gene: TRBJ2-3; d_gene: NA; v_gene: TRBV4-1; len: 17; abundance: NA; CDR3nt: TGCGCCAGCAGCCAAGAACCGGACAGTCATAGAGGGGGTACGCAGTATTTT; CDR3aa: CASSQEPDSHRGGTQYF
j_gene: TRBJ1-5; d_gene: NA; v_gene: TRBV2; len: 12; abundance: once; CDR3nt: TGTGCCAGCAGTCTACAACAGGTACCCCAGCATTTT; CDR3aa: CASSLQQVPQHF
j_gene: TRBJ2-3; d_gene: TRBD2; v_gene: TRBV7-8; len: 16; abundance: NA; CDR3nt: TGTGCCAGCAGCTCCAGCACTAGCGGGAGCACGGATACGCAGTATTTT; CDR3aa: CASSSSTSGSTDTQYF
j_gene: TRBJ2-2; d_gene: TRBD1; v_gene: TRBV19; len: 15; abundance: NA; CDR3nt: TGTGCCAGTAGTGGCGGACAGGGGGCAACCGGGGAGCTGTTTTTT; CDR3aa: CASSGGQGATGELFF
j_gene: TRBJ2-3; d_gene: TRBD2; v_gene: TRBV5-4; len: 15; abundance: NA; CDR3nt: TGTGCCAGCAGCCCCGGGAGGTCGAGCGCAGATACGCAGTATTTT; CDR3aa: CASSPGRSSADTQYF
j_gene: TRBJ2-5; d_gene: TRBD1; v_gene: TRBV6-6; len: 14; abundance: NA; CDR3nt: TGTGCCAGCAGGGACAGGGGGCTAGGAGAGACCCAGTACTTC; CDR3aa: CASRDRGLGETQYF